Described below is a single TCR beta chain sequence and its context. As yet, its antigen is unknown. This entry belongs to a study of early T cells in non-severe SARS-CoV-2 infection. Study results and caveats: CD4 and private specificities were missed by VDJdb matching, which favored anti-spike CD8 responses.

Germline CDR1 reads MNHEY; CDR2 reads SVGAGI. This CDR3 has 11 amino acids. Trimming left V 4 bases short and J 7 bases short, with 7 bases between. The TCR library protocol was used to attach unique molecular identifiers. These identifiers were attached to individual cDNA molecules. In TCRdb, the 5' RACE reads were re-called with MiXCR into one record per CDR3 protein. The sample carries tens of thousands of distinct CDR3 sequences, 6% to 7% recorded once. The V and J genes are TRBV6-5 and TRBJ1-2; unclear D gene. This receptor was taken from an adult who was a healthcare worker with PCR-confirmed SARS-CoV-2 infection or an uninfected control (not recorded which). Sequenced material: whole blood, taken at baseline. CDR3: CASSSSFGYTF. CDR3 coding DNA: TGTGCCAGCAGTTCCTCTTTTGGCTACACCTTC.